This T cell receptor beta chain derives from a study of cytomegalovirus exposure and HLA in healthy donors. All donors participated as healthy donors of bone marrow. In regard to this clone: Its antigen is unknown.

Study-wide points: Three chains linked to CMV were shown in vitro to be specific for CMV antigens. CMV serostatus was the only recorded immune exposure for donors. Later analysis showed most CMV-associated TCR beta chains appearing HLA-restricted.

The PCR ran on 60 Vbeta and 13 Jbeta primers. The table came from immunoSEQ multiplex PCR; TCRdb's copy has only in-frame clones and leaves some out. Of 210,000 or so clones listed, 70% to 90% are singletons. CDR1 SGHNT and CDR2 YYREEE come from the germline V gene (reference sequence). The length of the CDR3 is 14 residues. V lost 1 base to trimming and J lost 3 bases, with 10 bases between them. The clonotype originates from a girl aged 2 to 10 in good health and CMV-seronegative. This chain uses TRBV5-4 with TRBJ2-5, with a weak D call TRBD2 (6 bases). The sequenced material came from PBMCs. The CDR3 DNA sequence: TGTGCCAGCAGCTTGCGGCGGGGAGAAGAGACCCAGTACTTC. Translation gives CASSLRRGEETQYF.